This T cell receptor (beta chain) came from a study of cytomegalovirus exposure and HLA in healthy donors. At the level of the study: As an earlier analysis found, roughly 180 million T cells yielded some 120 million unique TCR beta sequences. Study outcomes and limitations: As a later analysis showed, several of the most significant clusters appeared to be linked to common viral pathogens. The study designated 150 or so TCR beta chains cytomegalovirus-associated.

The donors gave bone marrow, and they were healthy. Details on this clone: Its antigen is currently unknown.

The PCR ran on 60 Vbeta and 13 Jbeta primers. The protocol was immunoSEQ multiplex PCR, while the TCRdb copy is restricted to in-frame clones and leaves out a portion. The sample consists of fewer than 300,000 clones, roughly 80% of them appearing once. Source material: PBMCs. This TCR was recovered from a girl aged 2 to 9 in good health and CMV-seronegative.

CDR3 protein: CASSQDRQGITEAFF. The CDR3 DNA sequence: TGTGCCAGCAGCCAAGATCGGCAGGGGATCACTGAAGCTTTCTTT. This rearrangement joins TRBV14 to TRBJ1-1; D is perhaps TRBD1 (6 bases). Germline lookup yields CDR1 SGHDN and CDR2 FVKESK. V lost 0 bases and J lost 4, with 12 bases in between. CDR3 length equals 15 residues.